Below, 26 T cell receptor beta chains from the same sample are listed, as sequenced in a study of Ad26.COV2.S vaccination and SARS-CoV-2 variants. Treatment in this sample: around 19 received Ad26.COV2.S at low or high dose, single or two shots; 5 received placebo; per-sample allocation not given. After the first vaccine or placebo injection, samples were drawn on day 63. Method: immunoSEQ multiplex PCR; TCRdb's copy keeps in-frame clones and lacks some. The sample includes around 250,000 clones, about 89% of them seen just once. The material sequenced was peripheral blood, taken in a trial of Ad26.COV2.S vaccine versus placebo. Receptor source: a person between 18 and 65 years old who received the Ad26.COV2.S COVID-19 vaccine or a placebo.

The chain has TRBV4-1 and TRBJ2-1, with 12 bases aligning to TRBD2. Germline trimming cut 0 bases from V and 9 bases from J; bases unmatched to any gene: 6. CDR3 size: 16 residues. CDR1 is MGHRA and CDR2 is YSYEKL in the germline V gene. CDR3 DNA sequence: TGCGCCAGCAGCCAAGAGGCTAGCGGGAGGGCCGGTGAGCAGTTCTTC. It encodes CASSQEASGRAGEQFF.

The V gene is TRBV2, the J gene TRBJ2-7, with D unresolved. Deletions cut 6 bases from V and 0 bases from J, with 12 bases between. There are 14 residues in the CDR3. CDR1 and CDR2 (germline): SNHLY, FYNNEI. The CDR3 region is CASSPTPSSYEQYF. The DNA of the CDR3 is TGTGCCAGCAGCCCGACACCTAGCTCCTACGAGCAGTACTTC.

As DNA, the CDR3 is TGTGCCAGCAGACCGACAGGGGGAAGGCACACTGAAGCTTTCTTT. The encoded protein is CASRPTGGRHTEAFF. V is TRBV28 and J is TRBJ1-1; TRBD1 aligns across 9 bases. The V gene end was trimmed by 6 bases and the J gene end by 3 bases; junction bases not matched to a gene: 8. CDR1 and CDR2 (germline): MDHEN, SYDVKM. The CDR3 extends over 15 amino acids.

The CDR3 DNA follows: TGCAGTGCTAGTGCCCCGGGGCGTGATACGCAGTATTTT. This codes for CSASAPGRDTQYF. This sequence joins TRBV20-1 and TRBJ2-3; D is possibly TRBD1 or TRBD2 (5 bases each). CDR1 is DFQATT and CDR2 is SNEGSKA in the germline V gene (reference sequence). The CDR3 length is 13 residues. The ends were cut back, 3 bases at V and 6 bases at J, with 13 bases in the middle.

This sequence joins TRBV14 and TRBJ2-5, with D possibly TRBD2 on 6 matching bases. The germline V gene encodes CDR1 SGHDN and CDR2 FVKESK. The germline V and J ends were trimmed by 3 bases and 3 bases, with 20 bases remaining between them. This CDR3 is built from 17 residues. CDR3 region: CASSHLGKGGGEETQYF. In nucleotides, the CDR3 is TGTGCCAGCAGCCACCTGGGGAAGGGAGGAGGAGAAGAGACCCAGTACTTC. Together with reference TRBV14 and TRBJ2-5, the CDR3 gives the full variable domain: EAGVTQFPSHSVIEKGQTVTLRCDPISGHDNLYWYRRVMGKEIKFLLHFVKESKQDESGMPNNRFLAERTGGTYSTLKVQPAELEDSGVYFCASSHLGKGGGEETQYFGPGTRLLVL.

The V call is TRBV6-5, the J call TRBJ1-2; 8 bases line up with TRBD1. Germline V gives CDR1 MNHEY, CDR2 SVGAGI. The CDR3 runs 12 residues. The junction had 5 bases not matched to a gene; V was cut back by 6 bases and J by 8 bases. The CDR3 region is CASRETGVGYTF. The DNA of the CDR3 is TGTGCCAGCAGGGAGACAGGGGTCGGCTACACCTTC.

V and J are TRBV11-2 and TRBJ2-3; no clear D. This CDR3 region has 13 residues. The V end lost 2 bases, the J end lost 1 base, and 4 bases lay between the germline ends. CDR1 and CDR2 (germline): SGHAT, FQNNGV. The CDR3 here is CASSLRRTDTQYF. The DNA for the CDR3 is TGTGCCAGCAGCTTACGGCGCACAGATACGCAGTATTTT.

The chain combines TRBV5-1 with TRBJ2-7, with 7 bases that match TRBD2. The CDR3 runs to 14 residues. The junction had 10 bases not matched to a gene; V was cut back by 7 bases and J by 3 bases. CDR1 is SGHRS, CDR2 YFSETQ, per germline. In DNA, the CDR3 is TGCGCCAGCTTACCGGGACCGGGGGGCTACGAGCAGTACTTC. Amino acids: CASLPGPGGYEQYF.

CDR3 DNA sequence: TGTGCCAGCAGTGATAGCGGGCCCTACAATGAGCAGTTCTTC. It specifies CASSDSGPYNEQFF. The rearrangement joins TRBV6-1 to TRBJ2-1, with 7 nucleotides matching TRBD2. Germline CDR1 MNHNS, CDR2 SASEGT. CDR3 length: 14 amino acids. V shed 3 bases, J shed 2 bases, and the junction held 1 base outside the gene matches.

This chain joins TRBV5-1 and TRBJ2-3, with TRBD1 as a possible D gene (5 bases). The germline V gene has CDR1 SGHRS and CDR2 YFSETQ. This CDR3 has 18 amino acids. The V end was cut by 0 bases, the J end by 6 bases, with 23 bases between. CDR3 loop: CASSLGFRWGPGVDTQYF. Here the CDR3 DNA reads TGCGCCAGCAGCTTGGGCTTCCGGTGGGGCCCAGGAGTGGATACGCAGTATTTT. Looking up the rest from reference TRBV5-1 and TRBJ2-3 gives the full variable domain: KAGVTQTPRYLIKTRGQQVTLSCSPISGHRSVSWYQQTPGQGLQFLFEYFSETQRNKGNFPGRFSGRQFSNSRSEMNVSTLELGDSALYLCASSLGFRWGPGVDTQYFGPGTRLTVL.

The rearrangement uses TRBV19 and TRBJ1-1; 12 bases align to TRBD1. Germline CDR1 LNHDA, CDR2 SQIVND (reference sequence). This CDR3 has 16 residues. V was clipped by 7 bases and J by 1 base; unmatched bases: 7. CDR3 bases: TGTGCCAGTAATCCGGGACAGGGGGCTTCGAACACTGAAGCTTTCTTT. Protein product: CASNPGQGASNTEAFF.

The gene calls are TRBV5-1 and TRBJ1-6; the D gene is possibly TRBD1 (6 bases). This CDR3 has 15 residues. V dropped 3 bases and J dropped 6 bases, with 13 bases sitting between them. Germline V gene sequence: CDR1 SGHRS, CDR2 YFSETQ. CDR3 sequence reads: CASSSVRGSNSPLHF. CDR3 DNA sequence: TGCGCCAGCAGCTCCGTCAGGGGAAGTAATTCACCCCTCCACTTT. Filled out from reference TRBV5-1 and TRBJ1-6, the complete variable domain reads KAGVTQTPRYLIKTRGQQVTLSCSPISGHRSVSWYQQTPGQGLQFLFEYFSETQRNKGNFPGRFSGRQFSNSRSEMNVSTLELGDSALYLCASSSVRGSNSPLHFGNGTRLTVT.

Comments on this clone: At one end the junction does not follow the germline gene, possibly because of a read error. This rearrangement joins TRBV7-9 to TRBJ1-1; 8 bases fit TRBD1. The CDR3 loop spans 14 amino acids. Per germline, CDR1 SEHNR and CDR2 FQNEAQ (reference sequence). The chain's CDR3 is CASSSDVPTGGRGF. The CDR3 bases are TGTGCCAGCAGCTCGGATGTTCCAACAGGGGGAAGGGGGTTT. Full variable domain (outside the CDR3, taken from reference TRBV7-9 and TRBJ1-1): DTGVSQNPRHKITKRGQNVTFRCDPISEHNRLYWYRQTLGQGPEFLTYFQNEAQLEKSRLLSDRFSAERPKGSFSTLEIQRTEQGDSAMYLCASSSDVPTGGRGFGQGTRLTVV.

V is TRBV6-5 and J is TRBJ2-3, with unresolved D. Trimming took 1 base from V and 4 from J, leaving 9 bases between them. This CDR3 is built from 14 residues. Germline values: CDR1 MNHEY, CDR2 SVGAGI. CDR3 protein: CASSYLGLPDTQYF. The CDR3 nucleotides read TGTGCCAGCAGTTACTTAGGCCTTCCAGATACGCAGTATTTT.

The chain links TRBV27 to TRBJ2-1; 9 nucleotides match TRBD2. The CDR3 is 17 residues long. The V gene's germline CDR1 is MNHEY and CDR2 SMNVEV (reference sequence). V gave up 6 bases and J gave up 4 bases; unmatched junction bases: 13. This chain's CDR3 is CASSLGGLAGRYNEQFF. CDR3 nucleotides: TGTGCCAGCAGCCTAGGGGGTCTAGCGGGAAGGTACAATGAGCAGTTCTTC.

This clone was counted only a few times. The V gene is TRBV7-2, the J gene TRBJ1-5; D call uncertain. CDR1 SGHTA and CDR2 FQGNSA come from the germline V gene. The CDR3 contains 12 residues. Trimming shortened V by 3 bases and J by 4 bases, and 4 bases separated the two germline ends. The CDR3 DNA is TGTGCCAGCAGCTTCAATAATCAGCCCCAGCATTTT. It is translated as CASSFNNQPQHF.

This clone turned up a few times. CDR3 in amino acids: CASSTDSTYGYTF. In nucleotides, the CDR3 is TGTGCCAGCAGCACTGACAGCACCTATGGCTACACCTTC. The chain uses TRBV6-6 and TRBJ1-2; a weak D match, TRBD1 (5 bases). CDR3 size: 13 residues. Germline V CDR1 and CDR2: MNHNY, SVGAGI (reference sequence). V lost 6 bases, J lost 4 bases, and 12 bases lay in between.

The CDR3 nucleotides are TGTGCCAGCAGTCCAAAAACCGGGATTCAGAGTTCACCCCTCCACTTT. Encoded protein: CASSPKTGIQSSPLHF. The chain has TRBV25-1 and TRBJ1-6, with unresolved D. Trimming shortened V by 5 bases and J by 9 bases, and 20 bases separated the two germline ends. The germline V gene encodes CDR1 MGHDK and CDR2 SYGVNS. The CDR3 length is 16 residues. Together with reference TRBV25-1 and TRBJ1-6, the CDR3 gives the full variable domain: EADIYQTPRYLVIGTGKKITLECSQTMGHDKMYWYQQDPGMELHLIHYSYGVNSTEKGDLSSESTVSRIRTEHFPLTLESARPSHTSQYLCASSPKTGIQSSPLHFGNGTRLTVT.

This chain joins TRBV10-3 and TRBJ1-6; D not certain. The CDR3 extends over 15 amino acids. Looked up from germline, CDR1 is ENHRY and CDR2 is SYGVKD. The V and J ends lost 1 base and 10 bases respectively, with 14 bases between them. CDR3 sequence (DNA): TGTGCCATCAGTGAGTACGGCCTCCCGGGCTCACCCCTCCACTTT. This sequence encodes CAISEYGLPGSPLHF.

This clone has more than one count but fewer than ten. J is TRBJ1-5 and V is TRBV19; 7 nucleotides line up with TRBD1. Germline loops: CDR1 LNHDA, CDR2 SQIVND (reference sequence). This CDR3 spans 16 amino acids. The V segment lost 3 bases and the J segment 1 base; nucleotides outside the gene matches: 6. This chain's CDR3 is CASSMPGQMSNQPQHF. The CDR3 DNA sequence: TGTGCCAGTAGTATGCCGGGACAGATGAGCAATCAGCCCCAGCATTTT.

This sequence joins TRBV4-2 and TRBJ1-2, with D uncertain. This CDR3 contains 16 residues. Trimming shortened V by 1 base and J by 5 bases, and 17 bases separated the two germline ends. Germline loops: CDR1 LGHNA, CDR2 YNFKEQ. DNA of the CDR3: TGTGCCAGCAGCCAAGGTCTCGGACTAGAGGCATATGGCTACACCTTC. It encodes CASSQGLGLEAYGYTF.

This clone was detected once. This CDR3 is CASSHLRGQGFHEQYF. The CDR3 coding sequence is TGTGCCAGCTCACACCTGCGGGGACAGGGATTCCACGAGCAGTACTTC. This chain joins TRBV18 and TRBJ2-7; TRBD1 matches at 9 bases. The CDR3 length is 16 residues. Losses at the gene ends were 4 bases for V and 5 bases for J; bases not matched to a gene: 12. Germline values: CDR1 KGHSH, CDR2 LQKENI.

This chain connects TRBV3-1 (or the pseudogene TRBV3-2) to TRBJ1-1, with D possibly being TRBD1 (5 bases). The CDR3 has 14 residues. Germline CDR1 reads LGHDT; CDR2 reads YNNKEL (reference sequence). V gave up 4 bases and J gave up 5 bases, with 14 bases separating them. The CDR3 loop reads CASSPGATGTEAFF. CDR3 coding DNA: TGTGCCAGCAGCCCCGGGGCCACGGGGACTGAAGCTTTCTTT.

The gene calls are TRBV3-1 (or the pseudogene TRBV3-2) and TRBJ2-2, with a weak D call TRBD1 (6 bases). Trimming left V 3 bases short and J 1 base short, with 12 bases between. The V gene's germline CDR1 is LGHDT and CDR2 YNNKEL (reference sequence). The CDR3 spans 16 residues. In DNA, the CDR3 is TGTGCCAGCAGCCAGTACAGGGCTAGGAACACCGGGGAGCTGTTTTTT. Translation gives CASSQYRARNTGELFF.

The chain combines TRBV7-3 with TRBJ2-7, with TRBD1 identical over 9 bases. Germline V gives CDR1 SGHTA, CDR2 FQGTGA. V shed 4 bases, J shed 6 bases, and the junction held 4 bases outside the gene matches. The CDR3 consists of 13 residues. CDR3 residues: CASSWTGDGEQYF. The CDR3 nucleotides are TGTGCCAGCAGCTGGACAGGGGATGGCGAGCAGTACTTC.

The CDR3 DNA follows: TGTGCCTGGACCCCGGGACCGTCTTTCCACACCTTC. Its translation is CAWTPGPSFHTF. This rearrangement joins TRBV30 to TRBJ1-2, with D possibly TRBD1 on 5 matching bases. The germline gives CDR1 GTSNPN, CDR2 SVGIG (reference sequence). The CDR3 spans 12 residues. Trimming took 4 bases from V and 12 from J, leaving 18 bases between them.